This passage covers 15 T cell receptor beta chains from one sample sequenced in a study of Graves' ophthalmopathy and Graves' hyperthyroidism. From RNA, the CDR3 regions of TCR beta chains were amplified and sequenced. The first round was an RT-PCR with HTBI primers, and the second round was a multiplex PCR. Via MiXCR, TCRdb re-called the multiplex PCR reads, giving one row per CDR3 protein. The sample records approximately 1.2 million distinct CDR3 sequences, about two fifths being singletons. The sample comprised peripheral blood or thyroid tissue (not recorded which). The source of these receptors is an adult man with Graves' hyperthyroidism.

About this clonotype itself: A much larger clonotype is one base distant, so this may be a read error. This chain uses TRBV20-1 with TRBJ2-7; tentatively, D is TRBD2 (6 bases). Germline V lookup: CDR1 DFQATT, CDR2 SNEGSKA (reference sequence). This CDR3 is built from 16 residues. The CDR3: CSARGTGTADSYEQCF. Here the CDR3 DNA reads TGCAGTGCTAGAGGAACTGGGACTGCCGATTCCTACGAGCAGTGCTTC.

V gene TRBV7-7 combines with J gene TRBJ2-5; D perhaps matches TRBD1 (5 bases). The ends were cut back, 4 bases at V and 5 bases at J, with 17 bases in the middle. CDR1 is SSHAT and CDR2 is FNYEAQ in the germline V gene (reference sequence). The CDR3 loop spans 15 amino acids. CDR3 loop: CASSSTAGPGETQYF. The CDR3 coding sequence is TGTGCCAGCAGCTCAACAGCCGGGCCAGGGGAGACCCAGTACTTC. The full variable domain, its missing parts supplied by reference TRBV7-7 and TRBJ2-5, is GAGVSQSPRYKVTKRGQDVTLRCDPISSHATLYWYQQALGQGPEFLTYFNYEAQPDKSGLPSDRFSAERPEGSISTLTIQRTEQRDSAMYRCASSSTAGPGETQYFGPGTRLLVL.

A note on this clonotype: The DNA is omitted, as the CDR3 cannot be located on it reliably, and the CDR3 follows TCRdb's listing. This chain joins TRBV7-2 and TRBJ2-2; TRBD1, as called in the table, went unchecked against the DNA. Germline V gene lookup returns CDR1 SGHTA and CDR2 FQGNSA. The CDR3 totals 15 residues, both ends included. The CDR3 reads CASSRTGGPPGSCFF.

At least ten counts were recorded for this clonotype. J is TRBJ1-1 and V is TRBV5-5; 11 nucleotides agree with TRBD1. This CDR3 contains 13 residues. The ends lost 9 bases at V and 3 bases at J; junction bases unmatched: 4. Germline-derived CDR1 and CDR2 are SGHKS and YYEKEE (reference sequence). In nucleotides, the CDR3 is TGTGCCACCTCGGGACAGGGGGACACTGAAGCTTTCTTT. Its translation: CATSGQGDTEAFF.

At least ten counts were recorded for this clonotype. The genes are TRBV29-1 and TRBJ2-6; a possible D gene is TRBD1 (5 bases). Germline V gene lookup returns CDR1 SQVTM and CDR2 ANQGSEA. V lost 3 bases and J lost 1, with 19 bases in between. The CDR3 has 18 residues. CDR3 in amino acids: CSVEYRQFSGSGANVLTF. The CDR3 nucleotides read TGCAGCGTTGAGTATCGACAGTTCTCTGGGTCTGGGGCCAACGTCCTGACTTTC.

A few counts support this clonotype. The chain couples TRBV4-3 to TRBJ2-7; 8 bases fit TRBD2. CDR3 length: 14 amino acids. The ends lost 1 base at V and 2 bases at J; junction bases unmatched: 1. Germline CDR1 LGHNA, CDR2 YSLEER. This CDR3 is CASSQATSAYEQYF. The CDR3 coding sequence is TGCGCCAGCAGCCAAGCGACTAGCGCCTACGAGCAGTACTTC.

As for this clonotype: This may come from a read error, since a much larger clone is one base off. J is TRBJ1-3 and V is TRBV20-1, with D possibly TRBD1 on 6 matching bases. V lost 6 bases to trimming and J lost 0 bases, with 21 bases between them. The CDR3 covers 17 residues. Germline V gene data show CDR1 as DFQATT and CDR2 as SNEGSKA (reference sequence). The CDR3 loop is CSAVWTEGGRSGNTIYF. The CDR3 DNA reads TGCAGTGCCGTGTGGACAGAAGGGGGACGCTCTGGAAACACCATATATTTT.

This chain uses TRBV7-2 with TRBJ2-4; 13 bases agree with TRBD2. CDR1 SGHTA and CDR2 FQGNSA come from the germline V gene. The CDR3 loop spans 15 amino acids. The V gene end was trimmed by 5 bases and the J gene end by 9 bases; junction bases not matched to a gene: 7. The CDR3 nucleotides read TGTGCCAGCAGCCCTACTAGCGGGAGGGGTGTCATTCAGTACTTC. This translates into CASSPTSGRGVIQYF.

This chain links TRBV20-1 with TRBJ2-5; D may match TRBD1 or TRBD2 (5 bases each). The V gene's germline CDR1 is DFQATT and CDR2 SNEGSKA (reference sequence). The ends were cut back, 1 base at V and 4 bases at J, with 22 bases in the middle. CDR3 length: 17 amino acids. CDR3 sequence (DNA): TGCAGTGCTAGAGTCCGGGACCCCCGGAACTTTGGAGAGACCCAGTACTTC. It is translated as CSARVRDPRNFGETQYF.

This clonotype has a handful of counts. V is TRBV28 and J is TRBJ1-2; the match to TRBD1 covers 7 bases. The CDR3 consists of 14 residues. Looked up from germline, CDR1 is MDHEN and CDR2 is SYDVKM. The J segment lost 3 bases and the V segment lost 2 bases, leaving 3 bases of the junction unmatched. Here the CDR3 DNA reads TGTGCCAGCAGTTTACAGGGGGTTGACTATGGCTACACCTTC. Protein product: CASSLQGVDYGYTF.

On this clonotype itself: An end of the junction differs from the germline gene, which may be a read error. The chain recombines TRBV5-1 with TRBJ2-2; 7 positions agree with TRBD2. The CDR3 covers 13 residues. CDR1 is SGHRS and CDR2 is YFSETQ in the germline V gene. DNA of the CDR3: TGCGCCAGCAGCTTGGCCGACGGCGGGGGGCTGTTTTTT. Translated: CASSLADGGGLFF.

About this clonotype itself: Lacking the conserved final phenylalanine or tryptophan, this CDR3 likely reflects a read error. The rearrangement uses TRBV12-3 or TRBV12-4 and TRBJ1-1; D is unclear. The V end lost 1 base, the J end lost 5 bases, and 2 bases lay between the germline ends. This CDR3 region has 11 residues. This chain's CDR3 is CASSLGTEAFV. Written as DNA, the CDR3 is TGTGCCAGCAGTTTAGGGACTGAAGCTTTCGTT.

This clonotype was observed a single time. The J gene is TRBJ2-7, the V gene TRBV7-6; TRBD2 matches at 7 bases. This CDR3 has 11 residues. Germline trimming cut 9 bases from V and 4 bases from J; bases unmatched to any gene: 3. The germline gives CDR1 SGHVS, CDR2 FNYEAQ. This chain's CDR3 is CARWEGYEQYF. The CDR3 nucleotides are TGTGCCAGGTGGGAGGGATACGAGCAGTACTTC.

This clonotype was seen repeatedly, ten times or more. The rearrangement joins TRBV10-2 to TRBJ2-7, with TRBD2 matching over 7 bases. The CDR3 spans 15 residues. CDR1 is WSHSY, CDR2 SAAADI, per germline. V trimming: 7 bases; J trimming: 0 bases; junction bases outside the gene matches: 9. The CDR3 DNA is TGCGCCAGCACCCGAACCGGGAGGCCCTCCTACGAGCAGTACTTC. Its protein is CASTRTGRPSYEQYF.

This clonotype was seen many times. The genes are TRBV6-5 and TRBJ2-5, with 8 bases that match TRBD2. V lost 6 bases to trimming and J lost 6 bases; unmatched junction nucleotides: 6. Germline V lookup: CDR1 MNHEY, CDR2 SVGAGI. The CDR3 runs 13 residues. CDR3 residues: CASSGSGTQTQYF. The CDR3 region has the DNA TGTGCCAGCAGCGGTAGCGGGACCCAGACCCAGTACTTC.